The 8 T cell receptor beta chains given below trace back to one sample, sequenced in a study of T-cell reconstitution after alpha-beta-depleted transplantation in children. Construction of the TCRbeta library involved unique molecular identifiers. TCRdb reprocessed the PCR reads with MiXCR, giving one entry per CDR3 protein. The sample records a few hundred thousand distinct CDR3 sequences, about a tenth being singletons. Sequencing was performed on PBMCs from the stem cell graft donor, taken from the stem cell graft. The receptor set was obtained from a human donor who donated a stem cell graft to a child with acute myeloid leukemia.

The genes are TRBV6-2 or TRBV6-3 and TRBJ2-7, with no clear D. The CDR3 length is 14 residues. Germline V gene sequence: CDR1 MNHEY, CDR2 SVGEGT. The V and J ends lost 0 bases and 3 bases respectively, with 9 bases between them. The CDR3, as DNA: TGTGCCAGCAGTTACTCAGCCCACTTCTACGAGCAGTACGTC. Translation gives CASSYSAHFYEQYV.

This clonotype was observed a handful of times. The chain recombines TRBV15 with TRBJ2-3; weak D call: TRBD2 (5 bases). V shed 3 bases and J shed 5 bases, with 9 bases lying between them. The germline V gene has CDR1 LNHNV and CDR2 YYDKDF (reference sequence). The CDR3 length is 13 residues. CDR3 sequence: CATSSLGGDTQYF. As DNA, the CDR3 is TGTGCCACCAGCAGTCTCGGAGGAGATACGCAGTATTTT.

V gene TRBV4-1 combines with J gene TRBJ1-1; no clear D gene. The CDR3 has 13 amino acids. Germline CDR1 is MGHRA and CDR2 is YSYEKL. Trimming removed 3 bases at V and 3 bases at J, with 8 bases between. The CDR3 loop is CASSQDGDTEAFF. CDR3 nucleotides: TGCGCCAGCAGCCAGGACGGGGACACTGAAGCTTTCTTT.

A few counts support this clonotype. V and J are TRBV6-2 or TRBV6-3 and TRBJ2-7; 7 bases line up with TRBD1. Germline V gene data show CDR1 as MNHEY and CDR2 as SVGEGT. Trimming cost V 6 bases and J 3 bases; bases outside gene matches: 11. The CDR3 loop spans 15 amino acids. Here the CDR3 reads CASSPRQGPLYEQYF. The CDR3 DNA sequence: TGTGCCAGCAGCCCACGACAGGGTCCCCTCTACGAGCAGTACTTC.

The table lists this clonotype with a few counts. The chain uses TRBV14 and TRBJ1-3, with D uncertain. Germline values: CDR1 SGHDN, CDR2 FVKESK. The CDR3 contains 16 residues. The germline V and J ends were trimmed by 0 bases and 5 bases, with 14 bases remaining between them. CDR3 DNA: TGTGCCAGCAGCCAAGATGGCCGGCGACCGAGAAACACCATATATTTT. Protein sequence: CASSQDGRRPRNTIYF.

This clonotype came up a few times. V usage is TRBV7-9 and J usage is TRBJ2-1, with 7 bases identical to TRBD2. V was pared by 4 bases and J by 0 bases, with 6 bases of the junction left unmatched. CDR1 SEHNR and CDR2 FQNEAQ come from the germline V gene (reference sequence). This CDR3 is 16 amino acids long. In DNA, the CDR3 is TGTGCCAGCAGCTCCGCACTAGCGAGCTCCTACAATGAGCAGTTCTTC. It encodes CASSSALASSYNEQFF.

The chain employs TRBV3-1 and TRBJ2-1; TRBD2 matches at 13 bases. The CDR3 is made up of 18 amino acids. Per germline, CDR1 LGHDT and CDR2 YNNKEL (reference sequence). J lost 2 bases, V lost 10 bases, and 14 bases had no gene match. The CDR3 sequence is CAISLGTSGMGTYNEQFF. The CDR3 coding sequence is TGTGCCATCAGTTTAGGGACTAGCGGGATGGGCACCTACAATGAGCAGTTCTTC.

V is TRBV5-4 and J is TRBJ2-3; 12 bases fit TRBD2. This CDR3 has 17 residues. J lost 5 bases, V lost 4 bases, and 11 bases had no gene match. Germline V lookup: CDR1 SGHNT, CDR2 YYREEE (reference sequence). CDR3 loop: CASSLLAGGPGGDTQYF. The CDR3 DNA sequence: TGTGCCAGCAGCCTCCTAGCGGGAGGGCCGGGCGGAGATACGCAGTATTTT. Full variable domain (rest looked up from reference TRBV5-4 and TRBJ2-3): ETGVTQSPTHLIKTRGQQVTLRCSSQSGHNTVSWYQQALGQGPQFIFQYYREEENGRGNFPPRFSGLQFPNYSSELNVNALELDDSALYLCASSLLAGGPGGDTQYFGPGTRLTVL.